The 25 T cell receptor beta chains given below trace back to one sample, sequenced in a study of OX40 agonist ivuxolimab in advanced cancers. The data were produced by immunoSEQ multiplex PCR, yet TCRdb's version contains in-frame clones alone and is incomplete. Of roughly 86,000 clones detected, over 80% appear once; the ten largest clones hold roughly 0.4%. The sample consisted of CD4+ or CD8+ T cells sorted from blood, taken in a trial of the OX40 agonist ivuxolimab. The source is an adult with an advanced solid tumor such as melanoma, head and neck, liver or kidney cancer.

This clone appeared a single time. The genes are TRBV28 and TRBJ2-7; D unclear. Germline CDR1 MDHEN, CDR2 SYDVKM. V was pared by 8 bases and J by 4 bases, with 9 bases between. This CDR3 contains 11 residues. The CDR3 is CASAQLYEQYF. In DNA, the CDR3 is TGTGCCAGCGCACAGCTTTACGAGCAGTACTTC.

The chain is built from TRBV6-5 and TRBJ2-7, with D perhaps TRBD2 (7 bases). The length of the CDR3 is 13 residues. Trimming stripped 5 bases from V and 3 bases from J, with 11 bases between. Germline-derived CDR1 and CDR2 are MNHEY and SVGAGI. The CDR3 region is CASSKGGDYEQYF. CDR3 bases: TGTGCCAGCAGTAAAGGGGGGGACTACGAGCAGTACTTC.

J is TRBJ2-3 and V is TRBV7-9, with 9 bases that match TRBD2. J lost 3 bases, V lost 5 bases, and 12 bases had no gene match. The CDR3 runs 17 residues. The V gene's germline CDR1 is SEHNR and CDR2 FQNEAQ (reference sequence). The CDR3 loop reads CASSARRREGGTDTQYF. CDR3 DNA sequence: TGTGCCAGCAGCGCTAGACGGCGGGAGGGAGGAACAGATACGCAGTATTTT.

This clone was seen a handful of times. V gene TRBV2 combines with J gene TRBJ1-5; D gene uncertain. Between the trimmed V and J ends, which lost 1 base and 5 bases, there was a span of 6 bases. Per germline, CDR1 SNHLY and CDR2 FYNNEI. This CDR3 spans 13 amino acids. The CDR3, as DNA: TGTGCCAGCAGTGAAGGGATTGATCAGCCCCAGCATTTT. The encoded protein is CASSEGIDQPQHF.

The chain carries TRBV6-1 and TRBJ2-7; possibly TRBD1 for D (6 bases). The V and J ends lost 4 bases and 3 bases respectively, with 19 bases between them. The CDR3 runs to 16 residues. Looked up from germline, CDR1 is MNHNS and CDR2 is SASEGT. CDR3 region: CASSALRQGPNYEQYF. The CDR3 coding sequence is TGTGCCAGCAGTGCACTTCGGCAGGGGCCAAACTACGAGCAGTACTTC.

The chain uses TRBV27 and TRBJ2-7; the D gene is possibly TRBD1 (5 bases). The CDR3 has 14 amino acids. Trimming stripped 6 bases from V and 2 bases from J, with 14 bases between. Germline loops: CDR1 MNHEY, CDR2 SMNVEV (reference sequence). CDR3 region: CASSLLGLTYEQYF. CDR3 nucleotides: TGTGCCAGCAGCCTTCTGGGGCTCACCTACGAGCAGTACTTC.

This clone was recorded once. This rearrangement joins TRBV7-9 to TRBJ2-1; D uncertain. Germline V gives CDR1 SEHNR, CDR2 FQNEAQ (reference sequence). There are 14 residues in the CDR3. V shed 6 bases and J shed 0 bases, with 9 bases lying between them. The CDR3 loop reads CASSRLSSYNEQFF. The CDR3, as DNA: TGTGCCAGCAGTCGTCTGAGCTCCTACAATGAGCAGTTCTTC.

This clone was counted only a few times. The chain couples TRBV29-1 to TRBJ2-3; 9 nucleotides align to TRBD1. The V segment lost 5 bases and the J segment 2 bases; nucleotides outside the gene matches: 8. The CDR3 runs 15 residues. Germline CDR1 is SQVTM and CDR2 is ANQGSEA. The CDR3 region is CSVNPGQGVTDTQYF. CDR3 DNA sequence: TGCAGCGTTAATCCGGGACAGGGTGTCACAGATACGCAGTATTTT.

The rearrangement uses TRBV10-1 and TRBJ2-5, with D maybe TRBD2 (5 bases). The CDR3 runs to 15 residues. Per the germline V gene, CDR1 is WNHNN and CDR2 is SYGVQD (reference sequence). The V and J ends lost 0 bases and 1 base respectively, with 9 bases between them. CDR3 residues: CASSESLSGQETQYF. CDR3 nucleotides: TGCGCCAGCAGTGAGTCATTGAGCGGCCAAGAGACCCAGTACTTC.

The chain couples TRBV2 to TRBJ2-7; possible D gene TRBD1, 5 bases. The CDR3 length is 11 residues. Germline lookup yields CDR1 SNHLY and CDR2 FYNNEI. CDR3 region: CALQGNYEQYF. The CDR3 DNA follows: TGTGCATTGCAGGGAAACTACGAGCAGTACTTC.

The gene calls are TRBV2 and TRBJ1-1; 9 bases are a match to TRBD1. The V gene's germline CDR1 is SNHLY and CDR2 FYNNEI. This CDR3 has 15 residues. Germline trimming cut 7 bases from V and 1 base from J; bases unmatched to any gene: 7. CDR3 nucleotide sequence: TGTGCCAGCAATCCACAGGGGGCGGGGAACACTGAAGCTTTCTTT. Protein: CASNPQGAGNTEAFF.

This chain joins TRBV7-8 and TRBJ2-1, with D perhaps TRBD2 (5 bases). Germline CDR1 is SGHVS and CDR2 is FQNEAQ. The CDR3 extends over 13 amino acids. V was shortened by 6 bases and J by 6 bases, with 12 bases between the two germline ends. The CDR3 bases are TGTGCCAGCAGGCTGGGAGAAAGCAATGAGCAGTTCTTC. It encodes CASRLGESNEQFF. The full variable domain, in which reference TRBV7-8 and TRBJ2-1 provide the parts outside the CDR3, is GAGVSQSPRYKVAKRGQDVALRCDPISGHVSLFWYQQALGQGPEFLTYFQNEAQLDKSGLPSDRFFAERPEGSVSTLKIQRTQQEDSAVYLCASRLGESNEQFFGPGTRLTVL.

The chain joins TRBV28 to TRBJ1-2; the match to TRBD1 covers 11 bases. This CDR3 comprises 18 residues. Germline CDR1 reads MDHEN; CDR2 reads SYDVKM. J was trimmed by 4 bases and V by 4 bases; bases with no gene match: 14. As DNA, the CDR3 is TGTGCCAGCAGTTCTCCGGGACAGGGGGAAGGACCAGGCTATGGCTACACCTTC. Its translation: CASSSPGQGEGPGYGYTF.

This sequence joins TRBV6-6 and TRBJ1-1, with 11 bases identical to TRBD1. V lost 0 bases to trimming and J lost 8 bases; unmatched junction nucleotides: 8. Germline assignment: CDR1 MNHNY and CDR2 SVGAGI (reference sequence). This CDR3 contains 16 residues. The CDR3 is CASSYSSGTGGLEAFF. CDR3 in DNA: TGTGCCAGCAGTTACTCGAGCGGGACAGGGGGGTTGGAAGCTTTCTTT.

V usage is TRBV28 and J usage is TRBJ1-5, with D possibly TRBD1 on 5 matching bases. CDR1 and CDR2 from the germline V gene are MDHEN and SYDVKM. The V end was cut by 11 bases, the J end by 0 bases, with 11 bases between. This CDR3 contains 13 residues. As DNA, the CDR3 is TGTGCCTCTCAGGGTTATAGCAATCAGCCCCAGCATTTT. This sequence encodes CASQGYSNQPQHF.

The chain carries TRBV7-6 and TRBJ2-3; D is unresolved. V lost 3 bases and J lost 4, with 8 bases in between. The CDR3 contains 13 residues. CDR1 is SGHVS and CDR2 is FNYEAQ in the germline V gene. CDR3 DNA: TGTGCCAGCAGCTTCTATTACGCAGATACGCAGTATTTT. This gives the protein CASSFYYADTQYF.

V gene TRBV10-3 combines with J gene TRBJ2-1; 9 bases line up with TRBD1. Germline lookup yields CDR1 ENHRY and CDR2 SYGVKD. The J segment lost 9 bases and the V segment lost 10 bases, leaving 10 bases of the junction unmatched. CDR3 length: 13 amino acids. The CDR3 DNA reads TGTGCCACCCGACAGGGGGTCGTGAGTGAGCAGTTCTTC. Protein: CATRQGVVSEQFF.

The J gene is TRBJ2-7, the V gene TRBV6-5, with a tentative D call TRBD2 (6 bases). In germline, CDR1 is MNHEY, CDR2 SVGAGI. V lost 5 bases, J lost 2 bases, and 13 bases lay in between. The CDR3 spans 14 residues. CDR3 in amino acids: CASSRRWRAYEQYF. In nucleotides, the CDR3 is TGTGCCAGCAGTCGTCGGTGGAGGGCCTACGAGCAGTACTTC.

The count of this clone is one. The genes are TRBV19 and TRBJ2-3; D possibly corresponds to TRBD2 (6 bases). V lost 3 bases to trimming and J lost 0 bases, with 10 bases between them. The germline V gene has CDR1 LNHDA and CDR2 SQIVND (reference sequence). The CDR3 extends over 15 amino acids. Here the CDR3 DNA reads TGTGCCAGTAGTATGGGACTCGGGAGCACAGATACGCAGTATTTT. As protein: CASSMGLGSTDTQYF.

The rearrangement joins TRBV2 to TRBJ2-5; 13 bases are shared with TRBD2. J lost 4 bases, V lost 6 bases, and 8 bases had no gene match. The CDR3 consists of 16 residues. Germline V CDR1 and CDR2: SNHLY, FYNNEI. The chain's CDR3 is CASSLTSGGAVETQYF. The CDR3 DNA follows: TGTGCCAGCAGCCTCACTAGCGGGGGGGCCGTAGAGACCCAGTACTTC.

The genes are TRBV9 and TRBJ2-7; 7 nucleotides line up with TRBD2. The germline gives CDR1 SGDLS, CDR2 YYNGEE. The CDR3 totals 15 residues. J was trimmed by 2 bases and V by 0 bases; bases with no gene match: 5. CDR3 region: CASSVGGLSPYEQYF. The DNA for the CDR3 is TGTGCCAGCAGCGTAGGGGGACTAAGCCCCTACGAGCAGTACTTC.

As DNA, the CDR3 is TGTGCCATCCAAGCGGAGGTAGGGATAAGTAGCGAGCAGTACTTC. Translation gives CAIQAEVGISSEQYF. The V and J genes are TRBV6-1 and TRBJ2-7; D perhaps matches TRBD2 (5 bases). V was pared by 10 bases and J by 6 bases, with 25 bases between. Germline V gives CDR1 MNHNS, CDR2 SASEGT. The CDR3 totals 15 residues.

The sample holds a few counts of this clone. V is TRBV28 and J is TRBJ1-2; 7 positions match TRBD1. Germline V gene data show CDR1 as MDHEN and CDR2 as SYDVKM. The CDR3 sequence is 14 residues long. V trimming: 5 bases; J trimming: 4 bases; junction bases outside the gene matches: 7. The CDR3 DNA sequence: TGTGCCAGCAGTCCCGGGGGACAGAGCTATGGCTACACCTTC. Encoded protein: CASSPGGQSYGYTF.

The DNA for the CDR3 is TGTGCCAGCTCACCAGGGACAGCGACTTACGAGCAGTACTTC. It is translated as CASSPGTATYEQYF. The chain uses TRBV18 and TRBJ2-7; 7 nucleotides line up with TRBD1. Unmatched junction bases numbered 5, after V lost 2 bases and J lost 4 bases. The CDR3 has 14 amino acids. Germline V gene data show CDR1 as KGHSH and CDR2 as LQKENI.

This chain links TRBV4-1 with TRBJ2-7; D ambiguous. The ends were cut back, 0 bases at V and 3 bases at J, with 12 bases in the middle. Germline CDR1 reads MGHRA; CDR2 reads YSYEKL. The CDR3 runs to 15 residues. The CDR3 DNA sequence: TGCGCCAGCAGCCAAGATTCAAGGACCAGCTACGAGCAGTACTTC. This sequence encodes CASSQDSRTSYEQYF.